This T cell receptor beta chain originates from a study of blood T cell repertoires in COVID-19. For the study at large: The samples span acute and convalescent COVID-19 from the United States, Italy and Spain. T cells, B-cell-depleted T cells, or PBMCs provided the cDNA or gDNA that served as material.

Unmatched junction bases numbered 3, after V lost 0 bases and J lost 7 bases. Germline lookup yields CDR1 ENHRY and CDR2 SYGVKD. CDR3 size: 15 residues. Authors' processing steps: Estimates of nucleated cell counts were drawn from the amplification of reference gene primers. Profiling relied on immunoSEQ multiplex PCR, and the TCRdb table lists in-frame clones only, not all of them. The V and J calls and clone size were taken over from that table, and D and trimming were inferred from the DNA. The table has some 380,000 clones, about 80% seen once. Sequencing used peripheral blood. The TCR sequence derives from a human donor with acute or convalescent COVID-19. The donor label of this sample is uncertain. V usage is TRBV10-3 and J usage is TRBJ1-6, with TRBD1 matching over 7 bases. The CDR3 nucleotides read TGTGCCATCAGTGAGTCAGACAGGGACAATTCACCCCTCCACTTT. Protein: CAISESDRDNSPLHF.